These 25 T cell receptor beta chains originate from one sample sequenced in a study of blood T cell repertoires in COVID-19. This table comes from immunoSEQ multiplex PCR, and its TCRdb copy is limited to in-frame clones, with some not included. The sample includes a few hundred thousand clones, 85% to 90% of them seen just once. Sample: PBMCs or T cells enriched from blood (not recorded which). Receptor source: a woman in her 50s who had been exposed to COVID-19.

CDR3 sequence reads: CASGWGGDGYTF. CDR3 coding DNA: TGTGCCAGCGGATGGGGGGGGGATGGCTACACCTTC. The rearrangement uses TRBV27 and TRBJ1-2; D is possibly TRBD1 (5 bases). Germline values: CDR1 MNHEY, CDR2 SMNVEV (reference sequence). CDR3 length: 12 residues. Between the trimmed V and J ends, which lost 8 bases and 6 bases, there was a span of 13 bases.

CDR3 sequence (DNA): TGTGCCACCAGCAGGCCCCCAGACAATGAGCAGTTCTTC. Its translation: CATSRPPDNEQFF. The chain employs TRBV15 and TRBJ2-1; D unresolved. V lost 3 bases to trimming and J lost 5 bases, with 8 bases between them. CDR1 is LNHNV, CDR2 YYDKDF, per germline (reference sequence). This CDR3 spans 13 amino acids. Supplemented by reference TRBV15 and TRBJ2-1, the full variable domain reads DAMVIQNPRYQVTQFGKPVTLSCSQTLNHNVMYWYQQKSSQAPKLLFHYYDKDFNNEADTPDNFQSRRPNTSFCFLDIRSPGLGDTAMYLCATSRPPDNEQFFGPGTRLTVL.

This sequence joins TRBV5-1 and TRBJ1-4, with D perhaps matching TRBD1 (5 bases). Germline V lookup: CDR1 SGHRS, CDR2 YFSETQ. The CDR3 runs 15 residues. The V end was cut by 1 base, the J end by 7 bases, with 14 bases between. The CDR3 DNA sequence: TGCGCCAGCAGCTTGAGTCAGGGAACGGGTGAAAAACTGTTTTTT. Translation gives CASSLSQGTGEKLFF.

The chain has TRBV5-4 and TRBJ1-1, with TRBD1 as a possible D gene (6 bases). Looked up from germline, CDR1 is SGHNT and CDR2 is YYREEE (reference sequence). Trimming cost V 4 bases and J 4 bases, with 11 bases left between them. The CDR3 has 13 residues. CDR3 bases: TGTGCCAGCAGCCTACAGGGCGGCACTGAAGCTTTCTTT. Translation gives CASSLQGGTEAFF.

The rearrangement links TRBV27 to TRBJ2-5, with 16 bases that match TRBD2. The CDR3 contains 18 residues. Germline V gives CDR1 MNHEY, CDR2 SMNVEV (reference sequence). Trimming took 5 bases from V and 2 from J; bases not matched to a gene: 8. CDR3 loop: CASSLGLAGGPRQETQYF. DNA for the CDR3: TGTGCCAGCAGTCTGGGACTAGCGGGGGGGCCGAGGCAAGAGACCCAGTACTTC.

The chain has TRBV5-6 and TRBJ1-5, with 9 bases lining up with TRBD1. V gave up 3 bases and J gave up 7 bases; unmatched junction bases: 5. Germline V gives CDR1 SGHDT, CDR2 YYEEEE. The CDR3 length is 14 residues. Here the CDR3 reads CASSYRDRAQPQHF. The CDR3 region has the DNA TGTGCCAGCAGCTACCGGGACAGGGCCCAGCCCCAGCATTTT. The complete variable domain, with remaining parts taken from reference TRBV5-6 and TRBJ1-5, reads DAGVTQSPTHLIKTRGQQVTLRCSPKSGHDTVSWYQQALGQGPQFIFQYYEEEERQRGNFPDRFSGHQFPNYSSELNVNALLLGDSALYLCASSYRDRAQPQHFGDGTRLSIL.

This chain links TRBV20-1 with TRBJ1-5, with D unresolved. This CDR3 spans 11 amino acids. The V end was cut by 6 bases, the J end by 6 bases, with 9 bases between. Looked up from germline, CDR1 is DFQATT and CDR2 is SNEGSKA (reference sequence). CDR3 protein: CSAASSQPQHF. The CDR3 DNA sequence: TGCAGTGCCGCATCCAGTCAGCCCCAGCATTTT.

The rearrangement joins TRBV3-1 (or the pseudogene TRBV3-2) to TRBJ1-2, with 7 nucleotides matching TRBD1. The CDR3 loop spans 11 amino acids. Per the germline V gene, CDR1 is LGHDT and CDR2 is YNNKEL (reference sequence). With V trimmed by 3 bases and J by 11 bases, 3 bases remained unmatched. The CDR3 DNA is TGTGCCAGCAGCCAGACAGGGCCGTACACCTTC. Its protein product is CASSQTGPYTF.

V usage is TRBV9 and J usage is TRBJ2-5, with 8 bases matching TRBD2. Unmatched junction bases numbered 6, after V lost 0 bases and J lost 5 bases. The CDR3 sequence is 15 residues long. Germline V CDR1 and CDR2: SGDLS, YYNGEE. CDR3 in DNA: TGTGCCAGCAGCGTAGCGGGGGGGCCGCGGGAGACCCAGTACTTC. This gives the protein CASSVAGGPRETQYF.

CDR3 residues: CASVRTGGNEKLFF. The CDR3 nucleotides read TGTGCCAGCGTACGGACAGGGGGGAATGAAAAACTGTTTTTT. This chain connects TRBV6-5 to TRBJ1-4; 10 nucleotides match TRBD1. This CDR3 contains 14 residues. Per the germline V gene, CDR1 is MNHEY and CDR2 is SVGAGI. The J segment lost 5 bases and the V segment lost 8 bases, leaving 5 bases of the junction unmatched.

V gene TRBV7-9 combines with J gene TRBJ1-4, with 9 bases lining up with TRBD1. J lost 5 bases, V lost 4 bases, and 8 bases had no gene match. The CDR3 sequence is 16 residues long. Germline CDR1 and CDR2: SEHNR and FQNEAQ (reference sequence). CDR3 sequence (DNA): TGTGCCAGCAGCTCGAGCGGGACAGGGACGAATGAAAAACTGTTTTTT. Translated: CASSSSGTGTNEKLFF.

This chain links TRBV3-1 (or the pseudogene TRBV3-2) with TRBJ2-1; the D gene is possibly TRBD1 (5 bases). Germline V gene data show CDR1 as LGHDT and CDR2 as YNNKEL (reference sequence). Trimming removed 3 bases at V and 10 bases at J, with 19 bases between. The CDR3 contains 15 residues. CDR3 coding DNA: TGTGCCAGCAGCCAGGACCCGTTGGGGCTTGGGGAGCAGTTCTTC. Translated, it gives CASSQDPLGLGEQFF.

This sequence joins TRBV5-1 and TRBJ2-3, with TRBD2 matching 8 bases. The germline V gene encodes CDR1 SGHRS and CDR2 YFSETQ. Trimming took 2 bases from V and 2 from J; bases not matched to a gene: 4. The CDR3 is 15 amino acids. This CDR3 reads CASSFSGEVTDTQYF. The CDR3 region has the DNA TGCGCCAGCAGCTTTAGCGGGGAGGTCACAGATACGCAGTATTTT. Together with reference TRBV5-1 and TRBJ2-3, the CDR3 gives the full variable domain: KAGVTQTPRYLIKTRGQQVTLSCSPISGHRSVSWYQQTPGQGLQFLFEYFSETQRNKGNFPGRFSGRQFSNSRSEMNVSTLELGDSALYLCASSFSGEVTDTQYFGPGTRLTVL.

V gene TRBV2 combines with J gene TRBJ2-7, with a possible D match to TRBD1 (6 bases). This CDR3 has 14 amino acids. Germline V lookup: CDR1 SNHLY, CDR2 FYNNEI. Trimming cost V 6 bases and J 1 base, with 13 bases left between them. The CDR3 DNA is TGTGCCAGCAGAAACAGGGAACAATCCTACGAGCAGTACTTC. This codes for CASRNREQSYEQYF.

In this sample, this clone turned up once. The rearrangement joins TRBV3-1 (or the pseudogene TRBV3-2) to TRBJ2-2, with TRBD2 matching 7 bases. The V and J ends lost 4 bases and 3 bases, in that order; junction bases with no gene match: 2. CDR3 length: 14 amino acids. Germline loops: CDR1 LGHDT, CDR2 YNNKEL (reference sequence). CDR3 coding DNA: TGTGCCAGCAGCCCCCGGGGGGACACCGGGGAGCTGTTTTTT. Its translation is CASSPRGDTGELFF.

This chain links TRBV29-1 with TRBJ2-7, with 8 bases that match TRBD2. Germline trimming cut 3 bases from V and 3 bases from J; bases unmatched to any gene: 4. This CDR3 has 13 residues. Per the germline V gene, CDR1 is SQVTM and CDR2 is ANQGSEA. CDR3 in amino acids: CSVEGLAGYEQYF. DNA for the CDR3: TGCAGCGTTGAGGGCCTAGCGGGCTACGAGCAGTACTTC.

The chain employs TRBV5-1 and TRBJ2-1; the match to TRBD2 covers 11 bases. The V gene's germline CDR1 is SGHRS and CDR2 YFSETQ. The junction had 1 base not matched to a gene; V was cut back by 0 bases and J by 8 bases. This CDR3 spans 14 amino acids. The CDR3 nucleotides are TGCGCCAGCAGCTTGGGACTAGCGGGGCATGAGCAGTTCTTC. Protein: CASSLGLAGHEQFF.

The genes are TRBV11-2 and TRBJ2-3; D possibly corresponds to TRBD1 (6 bases). This CDR3 has 15 residues. V lost 5 bases to trimming and J lost 1 base, with 13 bases between them. Germline V gene sequence: CDR1 SGHAT, CDR2 FQNNGV. The CDR3 nucleotides are TGTGCCAGCAGCCTCAGGGGCTTCGGCACAGATACGCAGTATTTT. As protein: CASSLRGFGTDTQYF.

J is TRBJ1-6 and V is TRBV6-5; no reliable D call. This CDR3 contains 15 residues. With 3 bases removed from V and 2 bases from J, the gap between germline ends came to 8 bases. Germline V lookup: CDR1 MNHEY, CDR2 SVGAGI. The CDR3 sequence: CASSYAGPYNSPLHF. DNA for the CDR3: TGTGCCAGCAGTTATGCAGGTCCCTATAATTCACCCCTCCACTTT.

The V gene is TRBV12-3 or TRBV12-4, the J gene TRBJ2-3; no firm D call. V lost 5 bases and J lost 2, with 8 bases in between. This CDR3 has 13 residues. The CDR3 protein is CASSPSTTDTQYF. The CDR3 nucleotides read TGTGCCAGCAGTCCTTCTACCACAGATACGCAGTATTTT.

This chain connects TRBV18 to TRBJ1-2; no reliable D call. V lost 3 bases and J lost 2, with 13 bases in between. The CDR3 extends over 15 amino acids. Germline V gene lookup returns CDR1 KGHSH and CDR2 LQKENI. Here the CDR3 DNA reads TGTGCCAGCTCACCCCCCGGAGGCTGGAACTATGGCTACACCTTC. This sequence encodes CASSPPGGWNYGYTF.

The V gene is TRBV15, the J gene TRBJ1-1; 10 bases match TRBD1. With V trimmed by 2 bases and J by 5 bases, 8 bases remained unmatched. Per the germline V gene, CDR1 is LNHNV and CDR2 is YYDKDF (reference sequence). The CDR3 totals 16 residues. The CDR3 DNA reads as TGTGCCACCAGCAGATCGCGGACAGGGGGTGAGACTGAAGCTTTCTTT. It is translated as CATSRSRTGGETEAFF.

The genes are TRBV29-1 and TRBJ1-2, with D tentatively TRBD1 (6 bases). V lost 4 bases to trimming and J lost 3 bases, with 15 bases between them. The CDR3 extends over 14 amino acids. Germline lookup yields CDR1 SQVTM and CDR2 ANQGSEA. The CDR3 nucleotides read TGCAGCGTTGGAACCGGGGCAGGGGACTATGGCTACACCTTC. As protein: CSVGTGAGDYGYTF.

J is TRBJ1-1 and V is TRBV7-2, with 9 bases aligning to TRBD1. CDR1 is SGHTA, CDR2 FQGNSA, per germline. This CDR3 has 15 residues. V dropped 5 bases and J dropped 5; count of bases not matched to a gene: 9. The CDR3 sequence is CASSTPGTGSTEAFF. DNA for the CDR3: TGTGCCAGCAGCACCCCCGGGACAGGGTCGACTGAAGCTTTCTTT.

The V and J genes are TRBV7-2 and TRBJ2-7; TRBD1 matches at 8 bases. The junction had 8 bases not matched to a gene; V was cut back by 4 bases and J by 0 bases. The CDR3 loop spans 16 amino acids. Germline V gene sequence: CDR1 SGHTA, CDR2 FQGNSA. The DNA for the CDR3 is TGTGCCAGCAGCTCACAGGGGGGCAGCCTCTCCTACGAGCAGTACTTC. Protein: CASSSQGGSLSYEQYF. The full variable domain, with the rest looked up from reference TRBV7-2 and TRBJ2-7, is GAGVSQSPSNKVTEKGKDVELRCDPISGHTALYWYRQSLGQGLEFLIYFQGNSAPDKSGLPSDRFSAERTGGSVSTLTIQRTQQEDSAVYLCASSSQGGSLSYEQYFGPGTRLTVT.